Each of the 14 T cell receptor beta chains below was sequenced from the same sample in a study of T cells in Graves' hyperthyroidism and ophthalmopathy. Regions amplified from RNA transcripts were the TCR beta CDR3 regions. First-round RT-PCR of the TCR CDR3 relied on the HTBI primer set. TCRdb called the multiplex PCR reads again in MiXCR, with one record for every CDR3 protein. The data contain around 300,000 distinct CDR3 sequences, roughly 14% of them seen just once; the ten biggest clones take up roughly 25%. The sample consisted of blood. The receptors shown here come from a woman under 40 with Graves' hyperthyroidism.

In its sample, this clonotype was seen many times. The chain links TRBV27 to TRBJ2-3; D gene ambiguous. In germline, CDR1 is MNHEY, CDR2 SMNVEV (reference sequence). V lost 5 bases and J lost 2, with 8 bases in between. This CDR3 is built from 13 residues. The CDR3 protein is CASSLTLTDTQYF. The CDR3 nucleotides are TGTGCCAGCAGTCTAACGCTCACAGATACGCAGTATTTT.

This clonotype was picked up many times. The chain employs TRBV4-3 and TRBJ2-7; possible D gene TRBD2, 6 bases. Trimming took 0 bases from V and 0 from J, leaving 12 bases between them. The CDR3 spans 16 residues. Germline CDR1 LGHNA, CDR2 YSLEER. The CDR3 reads CASSQDRRGSSYEQYF. CDR3 nucleotides: TGCGCCAGCAGCCAAGATCGGCGGGGCTCCTCCTACGAGCAGTACTTC.

This clonotype appeared many times. The V call is TRBV7-2, the J call TRBJ2-5; 7 bases line up with TRBD1. The CDR3 runs 13 residues. Germline V gene lookup returns CDR1 SGHTA and CDR2 FQGNSA. Losses at the gene ends were 5 bases for V and 5 bases for J; bases not matched to a gene: 5. The CDR3 DNA reads as TGTGCCAGCAGCCCCCGACAGGGTGAGACCCAGTACTTC. This codes for CASSPRQGETQYF.

The chain combines TRBV3-1 with TRBJ1-3, with TRBD1 as a possible D gene (6 bases). The V end lost 1 base, the J end lost 9 bases, and 13 bases lay between the germline ends. Germline CDR1 LGHDT, CDR2 YNNKEL (reference sequence). There are 14 residues in the CDR3. In DNA, the CDR3 is TGTGCCAGCAGCCAAGGTGCAGGGACATTCACCATATATTTT. This gives the protein CASSQGAGTFTIYF.

This clonotype was counted at least ten times. This chain joins TRBV27 and TRBJ1-2; 8 bases map to TRBD1. Looked up from germline, CDR1 is MNHEY and CDR2 is SMNVEV (reference sequence). This CDR3 has 14 residues. V dropped 5 bases and J dropped 4; count of bases not matched to a gene: 6. The CDR3 protein is CASSPPGTGYGYTF. The CDR3 coding sequence is TGTGCCAGCAGTCCCCCCGGGACAGGCTATGGCTACACCTTC.

This clonotype was counted many times. This rearrangement joins TRBV7-9 to TRBJ2-3; 7 bases align to TRBD2. Germline values: CDR1 SEHNR, CDR2 FQNEAQ (reference sequence). Trimming removed 5 bases from V and 3 bases from J; junction bases left unmatched: 8. The CDR3 is made up of 15 amino acids. CDR3 region: CASSTVGGGTDTQYF. DNA of the CDR3: TGTGCCAGCAGCACTGTCGGGGGAGGGACAGATACGCAGTATTTT.

This rearrangement joins TRBV28 to TRBJ1-5, with D perhaps TRBD1 (6 bases). CDR3 length: 11 residues. Trimming stripped 7 bases from V and 16 bases from J, with 17 bases between. Germline CDR1 and CDR2: MDHEN and SYDVKM. CDR3 nucleotide sequence: TGTGCCAGCAAACGAAGCGGGGGGCTACATTTT. Translation: CASKRSGGLHF.

A few counts support this clonotype. The chain links TRBV10-3 to TRBJ2-4, with 7 nucleotides matching TRBD1. The CDR3 extends over 12 amino acids. V was clipped by 10 bases and J by 6 bases; unmatched bases: 6. CDR1 and CDR2 (germline): ENHRY, SYGVKD. CDR3 residues: CATSTGVNIQYF. As DNA, the CDR3 is TGTGCCACTTCTACAGGGGTAAACATTCAGTACTTC.

This clonotype was picked up many times. The DNA for the CDR3 is TGTGCCAGCAGTTTGACGTCCCCGGATACGCAGTATTTT. This codes for CASSLTSPDTQYF. The rearrangement joins TRBV28 to TRBJ2-3; D is unclear. The germline gives CDR1 MDHEN, CDR2 SYDVKM. Trimming removed 3 bases from V and 6 bases from J, with 10 bases in between. This CDR3 is built from 13 residues.

The V call is TRBV6-1, the J call TRBJ1-4; unclear D gene. With 6 bases removed from V and 6 bases from J, the gap between germline ends came to 8 bases. The CDR3 is 12 amino acids. From germline, CDR1 is MNHNS and CDR2 SASEGT. CDR3 DNA: TGTGCCAGCAGCGGGTGGGATGAAAAACTGTTTTTT. Its protein is CASSGWDEKLFF.

This clonotype was seen ten or more times. This chain uses TRBV28 with TRBJ2-1; D unresolved. V lost 7 bases and J 9 bases, leaving 22 bases between the germline ends. CDR1 is MDHEN, CDR2 SYDVKM, per germline. CDR3 size: 15 residues. The CDR3 loop reads CASTIPGLRRAEQFF. The CDR3 nucleotides are TGTGCCAGCACCATACCGGGCCTCAGACGGGCTGAGCAGTTCTTC.

The genes are TRBV12-3 or TRBV12-4 and TRBJ2-1; TRBD2 agrees at 8 bases. The V gene end was trimmed by 11 bases and the J gene end by 15 bases; junction bases not matched to a gene: 27. This CDR3 is 16 amino acids long. The CDR3 DNA is TGTGCCCCGACAGGATACAAAGCGGGAGAGACTCGTGACTGGTTCTTC. Its protein product is CAPTGYKAGETRDWFF.

This clonotype was counted at least ten times. This chain joins TRBV20-1 and TRBJ1-1; 8 bases line up with TRBD1. V lost 5 bases, J lost 4 bases, and 6 bases stayed unmatched. The CDR3 spans 13 residues. CDR1 and CDR2 (germline): DFQATT, SNEGSKA (reference sequence). CDR3 residues: CSARTGIITEAFF. The CDR3 DNA follows: TGCAGTGCTCGGACAGGGATCATCACTGAAGCTTTCTTT.

This clonotype was seen a few times. This chain links TRBV7-9 with TRBJ2-4; D ambiguous. V lost 7 bases, J lost 5 bases, and 9 bases lay in between. The CDR3 extends over 12 amino acids. Germline CDR1 SEHNR, CDR2 FQNEAQ (reference sequence). The CDR3 region has the DNA TGTGCCAGCACCCGTCGGGAAAACATTCAGTACTTC. Amino acid sequence: CASTRRENIQYF.